Included here is one T cell receptor beta chain sequence, with context. These data come from a study of cytomegalovirus exposure and HLA in healthy donors. Germline values: CDR1 SGDLS, CDR2 YYNGEE. V was trimmed by 3 bases and J by 1 base, leaving 10 bases between them. This CDR3 comprises 14 residues. The assay was immunoSEQ multiplex PCR, and TCRdb's table has in-frame clones only and misses some. The sample lists more than 200,000 clones; roughly 87% were seen once. Sequenced input: PBMCs. The gene calls are TRBV9 and TRBJ1-1, with D perhaps TRBD1 (5 bases). The sequence was collected from a woman under 40 in good health and CMV-seronegative. CDR3 loop: CASSAGTWNTEAFF. The CDR3 bases are TGTGCCAGCAGCGCGGGGACTTGGAACACTGAAGCTTTCTTT.